These 19 T cell receptor beta chains were all obtained from the same sample, sequenced in a study of cytomegalovirus exposure and HLA in healthy donors. Clones were sequenced by immunoSEQ multiplex PCR, and TCRdb holds only the in-frame ones, with some missing. The table shows approximately 98,000 clones, with roughly 88% occurring only once. Material: PBMCs. The receptors derive from a woman aged 18-30 years in good health and CMV-seronegative.

The chain employs TRBV28 and TRBJ1-4; the D is unclear. Germline V gene sequence: CDR1 MDHEN, CDR2 SYDVKM. The CDR3 covers 14 residues. Trimming pared 3 bases from V and 4 bases from J, leaving 9 bases between. The CDR3 nucleotides are TGTGCCAGCAGTTTCTACAGCCTTAATGAAAAACTGTTTTTT. Its protein product is CASSFYSLNEKLFF. Based on the CDR3 plus reference TRBV28 and TRBJ1-4, the full variable domain is DVKVTQSSRYLVKRTGEKVFLECVQDMDHENMFWYRQDPGLGLRLIYFSYDVKMKEKGDIPEGYSVSREKKERFSLILESASTNQTSMYLCASSFYSLNEKLFFGSGTQLSVL.

The chain links TRBV9 to TRBJ1-5; tentative D call: TRBD1 (6 bases). CDR1 SGDLS and CDR2 YYNGEE come from the germline V gene. The length of the CDR3 is 15 residues. The ends were cut back, 1 base at V and 6 bases at J, with 14 bases in the middle. The CDR3 bases are TGTGCCAGCAGCGTAAGTGATGAAGGGGGTCAGCCCCAGCATTTT. It specifies CASSVSDEGGQPQHF.

This clone was counted a few times. The rearrangement joins TRBV15 to TRBJ2-7; TRBD2 aligns across 8 bases. The CDR3 sequence is 17 residues long. After removal of 5 bases from V and 2 bases from J, the junction contained 14 bases not matched to a gene. Germline CDR1 reads LNHNV; CDR2 reads YYDKDF (reference sequence). The CDR3 DNA follows: TGTGCCACCAGCGGAGGGATACTAGCGGATAATACCTACGAGCAGTACTTC. Translation gives CATSGGILADNTYEQYF.

The chain is built from TRBV9 and TRBJ1-2, with 9 nucleotides matching TRBD1. Unmatched junction bases numbered 11, after V lost 3 bases and J lost 8 bases. Germline V CDR1 and CDR2: SGDLS, YYNGEE. The CDR3 loop spans 15 amino acids. CDR3 amino acids: CASSATGTGSRGYTF. The CDR3 DNA reads TGTGCCAGCAGCGCCACCGGGACAGGGAGTCGGGGCTACACCTTC.

The chain recombines TRBV30 with TRBJ2-1, with 7 bases that match TRBD1. This CDR3 has 11 amino acids. The germline CDR1 and CDR2 sequences are GTSNPN and SVGIG (reference sequence). The V segment lost 5 bases and the J segment 15 bases; nucleotides outside the gene matches: 10. CDR3 coding DNA: TGTGCCTGGGACATAACAGGGGATGCGTTCTTC. Amino acid sequence: CAWDITGDAFF.

This sequence joins TRBV15 and TRBJ1-2, with 8 bases lining up with TRBD1. Germline CDR1 is LNHNV and CDR2 is YYDKDF (reference sequence). V trimming: 3 bases; J trimming: 6 bases; junction bases outside the gene matches: 6. The CDR3 is 14 residues long. CDR3 coding DNA: TGTGCCACCAGCAGGGACAGGGCCTCTGATGGCTACACCTTC. It specifies CATSRDRASDGYTF.

V usage is TRBV4-1 and J usage is TRBJ1-2; TRBD1 is a possible D gene (6 bases). Germline-derived CDR1 and CDR2 are MGHRA and YSYEKL. The CDR3 sequence is 16 residues long. V lost 0 bases, J lost 5 bases, and 16 bases lay in between. The CDR3: CASSQEGAGAGYGYTF. In DNA form, the CDR3 reads TGCGCCAGCAGCCAAGAAGGGGCAGGGGCGGGTTATGGCTACACCTTC.

The genes are TRBV27 and TRBJ2-4; maybe TRBD2 (7 bases). CDR1 and CDR2 from the germline V gene are MNHEY and SMNVEV (reference sequence). V dropped 8 bases and J dropped 8 bases, with 16 bases sitting between them. The CDR3 has 13 amino acids. The CDR3 DNA reads as TGTGCCAGCCGGGGGGCCTCCCGGGACATTCAGTACTTC. It encodes CASRGASRDIQYF.

Only one count was recorded for this clone. V usage is TRBV4-2 and J usage is TRBJ1-3; D uncertain. This CDR3 has 16 residues. Per germline, CDR1 LGHNA and CDR2 YNFKEQ. The V end was cut by 0 bases, the J end by 0 bases, with 9 bases between. The DNA for the CDR3 is TGTGCCAGCAGCCAAGATAGGCGGAGCTCTGGAAACACCATATATTTT. As protein: CASSQDRRSSGNTIYF.

CDR3 coding DNA: TGCGCCAGCAGCTTCGGTACCCGCGATCAGCCCCAGCATTTT. Translated, it gives CASSFGTRDQPQHF. This chain connects TRBV5-1 to TRBJ1-5; D not resolved. V was clipped by 2 bases and J by 5 bases, with 11 bases between them. Germline V gives CDR1 SGHRS, CDR2 YFSETQ. The CDR3 is 14 amino acids.

The rearrangement uses TRBV19 and TRBJ2-3, with 11 bases matching TRBD2. CDR1 is LNHDA, CDR2 SQIVND, per germline (reference sequence). V shed 3 bases, J shed 1 base, and the junction held 3 bases outside the gene matches. The CDR3 length is 16 residues. The CDR3 nucleotides read TGTGCCAGTAGTATTCTACTAGCGGGGGGCACAGATACGCAGTATTTT. It encodes CASSILLAGGTDTQYF.

In regard to this clone: At one end the junction does not follow the germline gene, possibly because of a read error. This CDR3 is also generated by other DNA sequences in the sample. The chain links TRBV27 to TRBJ2-7; 8 positions agree with TRBD2. Germline V gene data show CDR1 as MNHEY and CDR2 as SMNVEV (reference sequence). This CDR3 is 15 amino acids long. The CDR3 sequence: CASSPGGEPSYEQYF. CDR3 sequence (DNA): TGTGCCAGCAGTCCCGGGGGGGAGCCCTCCTATGAGCAGTACTTC.

The J gene is TRBJ2-1, the V gene TRBV7-9; maybe TRBD1 (5 bases). The CDR3 is 13 amino acids. Trimming removed 8 bases from V and 8 bases from J, with 16 bases in between. CDR1 is SEHNR, CDR2 FQNEAQ, per germline (reference sequence). The CDR3 reads CASDSANWDEQFF. CDR3 sequence (DNA): TGTGCCAGCGACAGCGCGAACTGGGATGAGCAGTTCTTC. The variable domain in full, with the rest retrieved from reference TRBV7-9 and TRBJ2-1, is DTGVSQNPRHKITKRGQNVTFRCDPISEHNRLYWYRQTLGQGPEFLTYFQNEAQLEKSRLLSDRFSAERPKGSFSTLEIQRTEQGDSAMYLCASDSANWDEQFFGPGTRLTVL.

The CDR3 coding sequence is TGTGCCTGGACTACCAACAGGGGCACTGAAGCTTTCTTT. Its protein is CAWTTNRGTEAFF. The chain is built from TRBV30 and TRBJ1-1; TRBD1 agrees at 7 bases. The CDR3 has 13 amino acids. The J segment lost 4 bases and the V segment lost 4 bases, leaving 6 bases of the junction unmatched. CDR1 and CDR2 (germline): GTSNPN, SVGIG (reference sequence).

This rearrangement joins TRBV28 to TRBJ1-6; the match to TRBD1 covers 9 bases. V was clipped by 6 bases and J by 6 bases; unmatched bases: 6. Germline V CDR1 and CDR2: MDHEN, SYDVKM. This CDR3 has 15 amino acids. In DNA form, the CDR3 reads TGTGCCAGCAGGGACACAGGGGGCGCTAATTCACCCCTCCACTTT. As protein: CASRDTGGANSPLHF.

This chain links TRBV9 with TRBJ1-1; D possibly corresponds to TRBD1 (5 bases). Germline V lookup: CDR1 SGDLS, CDR2 YYNGEE. V was shortened by 2 bases and J by 3 bases, with 17 bases between the two germline ends. The CDR3 has 16 amino acids. DNA for the CDR3: TGTGCCAGCAGCGTGTCGTCAGGGTGGGAGGACACTGAAGCTTTCTTT. This encodes CASSVSSGWEDTEAFF. The variable domain in full, completed from reference TRBV9 and TRBJ1-1, reads DSGVTQTPKHLITATGQRVTLRCSPRSGDLSVYWYQQSLDQGLQFLIQYYNGEERAKGNILERFSAQQFPDLHSELNLSSLELGDSALYFCASSVSSGWEDTEAFFGQGTRLTVV.

This chain connects TRBV28 to TRBJ2-7; 7 bases are shared with TRBD1. CDR3 length: 16 amino acids. V lost 2 bases, J lost 3 bases, and 10 bases stayed unmatched. From germline, CDR1 is MDHEN and CDR2 SYDVKM. DNA for the CDR3: TGTGCCAGCAGTTTACCCAAAACAGGGGCGATCTACGAGCAGTACTTC. This gives the protein CASSLPKTGAIYEQYF.

This chain uses TRBV30 with TRBJ2-2; 7 bases are a match to TRBD2. The junction had 9 bases not matched to a gene; V was cut back by 8 bases and J by 3 bases. The CDR3 has 14 amino acids. Germline CDR1 reads GTSNPN; CDR2 reads SVGIG (reference sequence). Here the CDR3 reads CALLGGGYTGELFF. In nucleotides, the CDR3 is TGTGCCCTCCTGGGGGGGGGATACACCGGGGAGCTGTTTTTT.

The CDR3 coding sequence is TGTGCCAGCAGCCCGTGGACAGGGAGCACAGATACGCAGTATTTT. This gives the protein CASSPWTGSTDTQYF. The chain combines TRBV9 with TRBJ2-3; the match to TRBD1 covers 8 bases. The V segment lost 4 bases and the J segment 0 bases; nucleotides outside the gene matches: 4. Germline CDR1 SGDLS, CDR2 YYNGEE. The CDR3 has 15 amino acids.